The 9 T cell receptor beta chains presented below share a single source sample, sequenced in a study of T cell repertoires in cytomegalovirus infection. Their target antigens are unknown. MiXCR, applied by TCRdb to the reads, yields one record per CDR3 protein. The sample contains hundreds of thousands of distinct CDR3 sequences, approximately 40% of which appear only once. The sequencing here drew on cultured PBMCs, taken from culture after CMV antigen stimulation. The receptors were sampled from a human donor in good health (CMV status not recorded). Some clones in this sample may be carry-over from other donors' samples.

The chain couples TRBV6-1 to TRBJ1-1; TRBD1 is a possible D gene (6 bases). The CDR3 is made up of 18 amino acids. The germline V gene has CDR1 MNHNS and CDR2 SASEGT. V lost 5 bases to trimming and J lost 1 base, with 23 bases between them. The CDR3: CASSHAPGHMTQNTEAFF. The CDR3 nucleotides are TGTGCCAGCAGTCACGCGCCGGGACATATGACCCAGAACACTGAAGCTTTCTTT.

This clonotype was detected many times. The rearrangement joins TRBV7-2 to TRBJ2-7; 7 bases line up with TRBD1. This CDR3 has 16 amino acids. V was clipped by 0 bases and J by 2 bases; unmatched bases: 7. Germline V CDR1 and CDR2: SGHTA, FQGNSA. This chain's CDR3 is CASSLATGLIAYEQYF. Written as DNA, the CDR3 is TGTGCCAGCAGCTTAGCGACAGGGCTCATTGCCTACGAGCAGTACTTC.

In this sample, this clonotype turned up a few times. The chain is built from TRBV7-2 and TRBJ2-7; maybe TRBD1 (5 bases). Germline assignment: CDR1 SGHTA and CDR2 FQGNSA. There are 15 residues in the CDR3. The V end was cut by 3 bases, the J end by 1 base, with 13 bases between. The CDR3 here is CASSFLTDPSYEQYF. The CDR3 coding sequence is TGTGCCAGCAGCTTTTTGACAGACCCTTCCTACGAGCAGTACTTC.

This clonotype appeared once. The V gene is TRBV4-1, the J gene TRBJ2-7; tentative D call: TRBD1 (6 bases). The CDR3 is 15 amino acids. Germline loops: CDR1 MGHRA, CDR2 YSYEKL. Trimming left V 0 bases short and J 3 bases short, with 12 bases between. The CDR3 spells CASSQELQGFYEQYF. The CDR3 region has the DNA TGCGCCAGCAGCCAAGAATTACAGGGTTTCTACGAGCAGTACTTC.

The CDR3 region has the DNA TGTGCCAGCAGTGGTCCGGGACCATCGTCAAATCGACCAGATACGCAGTATTTT. The encoded protein is CASSGPGPSSNRPDTQYF. The chain combines TRBV6-1 with TRBJ2-3; D possibly uses TRBD1 or TRBD2 (5 bases each). The V gene's germline CDR1 is MNHNS and CDR2 SASEGT. V shed 4 bases and J shed 4 bases, with 24 bases lying between them. The CDR3 extends over 18 amino acids.

The rearrangement uses TRBV7-8 and TRBJ1-5; D is undetermined. There are 15 residues in the CDR3. Germline lookup yields CDR1 SGHVS and CDR2 FQNEAQ. V was trimmed by 0 bases and J by 7 bases, leaving 13 bases between them. The CDR3: CASSLANSLGQPQHF. The CDR3, as DNA: TGTGCCAGCAGCTTAGCCAACAGCCTTGGACAGCCCCAGCATTTT.

This clonotype was recorded at least ten times. Germline is not matched at one junction end, which may reflect a read error. V is TRBV7-9 and J is TRBJ2-7, with unresolved D. This CDR3 comprises 13 residues. Germline loops: CDR1 SEHNR, CDR2 FQNEAQ (reference sequence). The CDR3 spells CASSLGDGYEQYF. The CDR3 DNA follows: TGTGCCAGTAGCTTGGGTGACGGGTACGAGCAGTACTTC.

Details on this clonotype: A much larger clone lies one base from this, so it may be a read error. Since no conserved phenylalanine or tryptophan closes the CDR3, a read error is the likely cause. The gene calls are TRBV7-2 and TRBJ2-1, with 10 bases matching TRBD1. From germline, CDR1 is SGHTA and CDR2 FQGNSA. V was clipped by 6 bases and J by 2 bases; unmatched bases: 7. CDR3 length: 16 residues. The CDR3 sequence is CASSREGTGAYNEQFL. CDR3 coding DNA: TGTGCCAGCAGTCGAGAGGGGACAGGGGCCTACAATGAGCAGTTCTTA.

This clonotype was picked up one time. This sequence joins TRBV2 and TRBJ1-1; no clear D gene. Trimming took off 11 bases at V and 0 bases at J, with 13 bases between the two ends. Looked up from germline, CDR1 is SNHLY and CDR2 is FYNNEI. CDR3 size: 13 residues. CDR3 region: CACTETMNTEAFF. As DNA, the CDR3 is TGTGCCTGCACCGAGACCATGAACACTGAAGCTTTCTTT.